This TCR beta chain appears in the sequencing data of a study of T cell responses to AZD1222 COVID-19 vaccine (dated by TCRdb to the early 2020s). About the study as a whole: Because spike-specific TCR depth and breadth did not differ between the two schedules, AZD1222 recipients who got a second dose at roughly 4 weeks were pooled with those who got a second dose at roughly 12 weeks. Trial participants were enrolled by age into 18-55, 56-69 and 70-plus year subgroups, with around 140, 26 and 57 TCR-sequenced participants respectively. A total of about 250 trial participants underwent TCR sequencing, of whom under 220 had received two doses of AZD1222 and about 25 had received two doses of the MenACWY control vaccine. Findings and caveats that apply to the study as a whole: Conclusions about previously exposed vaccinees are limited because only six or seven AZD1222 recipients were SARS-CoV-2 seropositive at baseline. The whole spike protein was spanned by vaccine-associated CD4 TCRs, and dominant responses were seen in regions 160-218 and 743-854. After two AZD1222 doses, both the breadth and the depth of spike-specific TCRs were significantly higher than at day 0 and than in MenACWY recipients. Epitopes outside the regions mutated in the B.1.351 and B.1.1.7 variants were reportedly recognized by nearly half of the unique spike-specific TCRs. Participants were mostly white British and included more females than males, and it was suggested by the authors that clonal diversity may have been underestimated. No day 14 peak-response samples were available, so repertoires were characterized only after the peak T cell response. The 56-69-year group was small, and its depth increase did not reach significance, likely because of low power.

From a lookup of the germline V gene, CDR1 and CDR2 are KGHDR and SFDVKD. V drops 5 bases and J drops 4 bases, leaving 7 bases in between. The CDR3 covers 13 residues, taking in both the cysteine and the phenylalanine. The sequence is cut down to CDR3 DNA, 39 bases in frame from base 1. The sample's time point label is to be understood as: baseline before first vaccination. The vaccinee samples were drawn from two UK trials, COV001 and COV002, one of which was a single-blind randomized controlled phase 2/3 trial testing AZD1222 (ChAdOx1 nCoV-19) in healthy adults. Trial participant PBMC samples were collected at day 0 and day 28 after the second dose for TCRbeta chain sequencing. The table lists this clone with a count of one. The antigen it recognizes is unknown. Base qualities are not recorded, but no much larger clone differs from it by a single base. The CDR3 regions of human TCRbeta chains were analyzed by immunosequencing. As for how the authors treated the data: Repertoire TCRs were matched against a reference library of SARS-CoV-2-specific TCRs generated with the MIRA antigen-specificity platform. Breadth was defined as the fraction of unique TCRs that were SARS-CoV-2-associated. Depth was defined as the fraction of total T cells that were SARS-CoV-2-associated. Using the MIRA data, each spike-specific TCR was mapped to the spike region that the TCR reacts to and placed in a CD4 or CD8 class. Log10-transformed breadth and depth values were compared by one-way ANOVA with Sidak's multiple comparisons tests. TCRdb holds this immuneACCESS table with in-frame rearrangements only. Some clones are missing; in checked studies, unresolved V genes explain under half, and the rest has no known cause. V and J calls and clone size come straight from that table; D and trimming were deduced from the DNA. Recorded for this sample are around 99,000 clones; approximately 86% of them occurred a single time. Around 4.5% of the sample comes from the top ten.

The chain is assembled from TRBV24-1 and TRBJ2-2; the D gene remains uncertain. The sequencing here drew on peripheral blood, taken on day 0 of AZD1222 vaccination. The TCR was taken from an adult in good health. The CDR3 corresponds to CATSGQATGELFF. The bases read TGTGCCACCAGTGGGCAGGCCACCGGGGAGCTGTTTTTT.